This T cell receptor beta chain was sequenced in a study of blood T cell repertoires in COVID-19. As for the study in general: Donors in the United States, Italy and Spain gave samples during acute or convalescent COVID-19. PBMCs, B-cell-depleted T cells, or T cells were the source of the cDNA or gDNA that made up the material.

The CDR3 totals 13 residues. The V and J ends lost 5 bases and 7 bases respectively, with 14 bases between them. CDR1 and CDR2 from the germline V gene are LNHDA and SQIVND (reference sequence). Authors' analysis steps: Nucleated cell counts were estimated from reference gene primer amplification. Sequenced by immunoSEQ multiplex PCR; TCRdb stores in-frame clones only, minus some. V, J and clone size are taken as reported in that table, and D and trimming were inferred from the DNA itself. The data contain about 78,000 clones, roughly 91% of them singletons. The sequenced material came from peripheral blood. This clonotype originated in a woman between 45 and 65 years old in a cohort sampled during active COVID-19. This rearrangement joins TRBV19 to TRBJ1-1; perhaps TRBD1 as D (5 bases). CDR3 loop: CASSPGQKIEAFF. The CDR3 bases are TGTGCCAGTAGTCCTGGACAAAAGATTGAAGCTTTCTTT.